This T cell receptor beta chain was profiled in a study of T cell clusters in autoimmune cytopenias. This clonotype registers medium-sized (0.01 to 0.1%) by frequency. CDR1 MNHEY and CDR2 SVGAGI come from the germline V gene. The CDR3 has 14 amino acids. TRB amplification used approximately 250 ng of peripheral blood genomic DNA. One tube held mixed TRB-A and TRB-B primer pools for touch-down PCR. Using the multiplex PCR reads, TCRdb records one entry per CDR3 protein without DNA. The specimen's table records 5,500 to 7,500 distinct CDR3 sequences. This sample was shared with a second study, whose subject was T cell repertoires in aging, cancer and after chemotherapy. That work contributes: Repeat sampling of healthy donors over several months to years showed clear clonal overlap.

The chain recombines TRBV6-5 with TRBJ2-5; TCRdb names TRBD1, which stays unverified in the absence of DNA. The sequence derives from a human donor in good health. The source material was peripheral blood. CDR3 sequence reads: CASSQQTGEETQYF.